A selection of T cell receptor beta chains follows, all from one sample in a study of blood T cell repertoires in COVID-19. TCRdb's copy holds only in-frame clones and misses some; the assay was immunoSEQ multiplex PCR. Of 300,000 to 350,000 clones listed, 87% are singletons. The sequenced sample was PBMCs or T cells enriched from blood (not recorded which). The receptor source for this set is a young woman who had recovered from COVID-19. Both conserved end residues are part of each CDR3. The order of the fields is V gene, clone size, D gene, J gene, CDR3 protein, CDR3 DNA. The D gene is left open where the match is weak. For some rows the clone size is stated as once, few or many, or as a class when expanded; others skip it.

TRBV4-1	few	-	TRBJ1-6	CASSQAWGDPSSYNSPLHF	TGCGCCAGCAGCCAAGCGTGGGGGGACCCTAGCTCCTATAATTCACCCCTCCACTTT
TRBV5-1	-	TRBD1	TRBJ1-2	CASSVKGGARVYYGYTF	TGCGCCAGCAGTGTCAAAGGGGGCGCCAGGGTCTACTATGGCTACACCTTC
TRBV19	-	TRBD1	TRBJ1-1	CASIHRTGGTEAFF	TGTGCCAGTATCCACCGGACAGGGGGCACTGAAGCTTTCTTT
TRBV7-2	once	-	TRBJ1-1	CASRQDKATEAFF	TGTGCCAGCAGACAAGACAAGGCCACTGAAGCTTTCTTT
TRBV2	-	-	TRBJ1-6	CASSEDGRLNSPLHF	TGTGCCAGCAGTGAAGATGGGCGTCTAAATTCACCCCTCCACTTT
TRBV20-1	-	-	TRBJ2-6	CSASPSGANVLTF	TGCAGTGCTAGTCCGTCTGGGGCCAACGTCCTGACTTTC
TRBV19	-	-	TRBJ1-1	CASSIELQNLEAFF	TGTGCCAGTAGTATAGAATTACAGAATCTCGAAGCTTTCTTT
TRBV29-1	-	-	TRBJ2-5	CSRGGGGETQYF	TGCAGCCGAGGAGGAGGAGGGGAGACCCAGTACTTC
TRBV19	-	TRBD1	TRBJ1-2	CASSWDRETSNGYTF	TGTGCCAGTAGTTGGGACAGGGAAACGTCGAATGGCTACACCTTC
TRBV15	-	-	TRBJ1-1	CATSRALSEEAFF	TGTGCCACCAGCAGAGCGTTATCGGAGGAAGCTTTCTTT
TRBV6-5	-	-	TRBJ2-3	CASSLLPAPVDTQYF	TGTGCCAGCAGCCTACTACCAGCCCCGGTGGATACGCAGTATTTT
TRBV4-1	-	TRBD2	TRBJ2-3	CASSQDFAGGPDTQYF	TGCGCCAGCAGCCAAGATTTCGCGGGAGGGCCAGATACGCAGTATTTT
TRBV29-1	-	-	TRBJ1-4	CSVRRRINEKLFF	TGCAGCGTTCGGAGGCGGATTAATGAAAAACTGTTTTTT
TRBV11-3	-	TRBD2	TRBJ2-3	CASSPAGITDTQYF	TGTGCCAGCAGTCCAGCGGGGATCACAGATACGCAGTATTTT
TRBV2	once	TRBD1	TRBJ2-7	CASMNRGSSYEQYF	TGTGCCAGCATGAACAGGGGGAGCTCCTACGAGCAGTACTTC
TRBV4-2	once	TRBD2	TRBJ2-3	CASSHPGTSEMGTQYF	TGTGCCAGCAGCCATCCCGGGACTAGCGAGATGGGTACGCAGTATTTT
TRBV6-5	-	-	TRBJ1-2	CASTSFRGSYGYTF	TGTGCCAGCACCTCTTTTCGGGGGAGCTATGGCTACACCTTC
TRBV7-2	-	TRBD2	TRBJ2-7	CASRQGLAYDEQYF	TGTGCCAGCAGGCAAGGACTAGCTTACGACGAGCAGTACTTC
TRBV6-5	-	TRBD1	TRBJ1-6	CASSSTGTDNSPLHF	TGTGCCAGCAGTTCAACCGGGACAGATAATTCACCCCTCCACTTT
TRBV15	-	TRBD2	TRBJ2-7	CATSGLAGGVEQYF	TGTGCCACCAGCGGACTAGCGGGGGGCGTGGAGCAGTACTTC
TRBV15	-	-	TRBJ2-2	CATSRSSVGELFF	TGTGCCACCAGCAGATCATCGGTCGGGGAGCTGTTTTTT
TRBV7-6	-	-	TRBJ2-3	CASSRLDQSVAYTDTQYF	TGTGCCAGCAGCCGTTTAGATCAAAGTGTAGCGTACACAGATACGCAGTATTTT
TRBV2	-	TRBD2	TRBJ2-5	CASSGTSGAPTQYF	TGTGCCAGCAGTGGGACTAGCGGGGCCCCGACCCAGTACTTC
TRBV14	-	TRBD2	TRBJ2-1	CASSQVKRGSSYNEQFF	TGTGCCAGCAGCCAAGTAAAGCGCGGGAGCTCCTACAATGAGCAGTTCTTC
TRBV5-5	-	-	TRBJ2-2	CASSLEGLATGELFF	TGTGCCAGCAGCTTGGAAGGCCTAGCTACCGGGGAGCTGTTTTTT
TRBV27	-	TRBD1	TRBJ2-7	CASRLSWDRHYEQYF	TGTGCCAGCAGGCTCTCCTGGGACAGGCACTACGAGCAGTACTTC
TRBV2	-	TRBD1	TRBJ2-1	CASSDQGAFYNEQFF	TGTGCCAGCAGTGATCAGGGGGCTTTCTACAATGAGCAGTTCTTC
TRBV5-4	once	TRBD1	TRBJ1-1	CASSLVKMGQGANTEAFF	TGTGCCAGCAGCTTGGTTAAGATGGGACAGGGGGCAAACACTGAAGCTTTCTTT
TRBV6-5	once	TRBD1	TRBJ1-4	CASSYGQGWDEKLFF	TGTGCCAGCAGTTACGGACAGGGGTGGGATGAAAAACTGTTTTTT
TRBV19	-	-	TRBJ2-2	CATDSQNTGELFF	TGTGCCACCGACTCACAGAACACCGGGGAGCTGTTTTTT
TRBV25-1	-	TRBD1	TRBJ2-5	CASSGSGTAQETQYF	TGTGCCAGCAGTGGCTCCGGGACAGCACAAGAGACCCAGTACTTC
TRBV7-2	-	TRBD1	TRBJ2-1	CASRLWTGETNEQFF	TGTGCCAGCAGGCTATGGACAGGGGAGACGAATGAGCAGTTCTTC
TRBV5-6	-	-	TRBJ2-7	CTSSSSIGVLLYEQYF	TGTACCAGCAGCTCATCAATAGGGGTGCTGCTCTACGAGCAGTACTTC
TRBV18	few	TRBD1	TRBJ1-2	CASSQGTGGLGYTF	TGTGCCAGCTCACAAGGGACAGGGGGTCTTGGCTACACCTTC
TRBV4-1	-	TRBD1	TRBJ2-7	CASSQEFSGQGYEQYF	TGCGCCAGCAGCCAAGAATTCTCCGGACAGGGCTACGAGCAGTACTTC
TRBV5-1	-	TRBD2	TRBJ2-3	CASSPGLAGGQNTDTQYF	TGCGCCAGCTCCCCGGGACTAGCGGGGGGGCAAAACACAGATACGCAGTATTTT
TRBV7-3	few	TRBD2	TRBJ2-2	CASSLLPYSLAGTTNTGELFF	TGTGCCAGCAGCTTATTACCCTATAGTCTAGCGGGGACCACGAACACCGGGGAGCTGTTTTTT
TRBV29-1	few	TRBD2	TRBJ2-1	CTSTSGGASSYNEQFF	TGCACTAGTACTAGCGGGGGGGCGAGCTCCTACAATGAGCAGTTCTTC
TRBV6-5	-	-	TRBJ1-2	CASSFDRGDGYTF	TGTGCCAGCAGTTTTGATAGAGGCGATGGCTACACCTTC
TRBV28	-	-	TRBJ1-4	CASSRLRGGREKLFF	TGTGCCAGCAGCCGACTTCGGGGGGGAAGAGAAAAACTGTTTTTT
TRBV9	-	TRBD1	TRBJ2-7	CASSAGQGKGYEQYF	TGTGCCAGCAGCGCGGGACAGGGGAAGGGGTACGAGCAGTACTTC
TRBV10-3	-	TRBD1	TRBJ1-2	CAISEKRGTGDTNYGYTF	TGTGCCATCAGTGAGAAGAGGGGGACAGGGGATACAAACTATGGCTACACCTTC
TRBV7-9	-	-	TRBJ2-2	CASSTKTRLPGELFF	TGTGCCAGCAGCACAAAGACCCGACTCCCCGGGGAGCTGTTTTTT
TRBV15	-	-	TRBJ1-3	CATSSPGVSYSGNTIYF	TGTGCCACCAGCAGCCCGGGTGTGAGTTACTCTGGAAACACCATATATTTT
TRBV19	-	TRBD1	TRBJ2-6	CASSRQGKSSGANVLTF	TGTGCCAGTAGTAGACAGGGAAAGAGCTCTGGGGCCAACGTCCTGACTTTC
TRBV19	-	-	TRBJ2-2	CASTPAAGWNTGELFF	TGTGCCAGTACCCCGGCTGCGGGCTGGAACACCGGGGAGCTGTTTTTT
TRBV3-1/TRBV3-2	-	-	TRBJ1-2	CASSLDLGVGYGYTF	TGTGCCAGCAGCCTAGACTTAGGGGTAGGGTATGGCTACACCTTC
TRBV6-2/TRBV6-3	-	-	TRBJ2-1	CASSYSPQGGQFF	TGTGCCAGCAGTTACTCGCCGCAGGGAGGGCAGTTCTTC
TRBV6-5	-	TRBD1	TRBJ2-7	CASALGQGAYEQYF	TGTGCCAGCGCCTTGGGGCAGGGGGCCTACGAGCAGTACTTC
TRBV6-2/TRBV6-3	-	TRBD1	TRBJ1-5	CASSYSNHRGGNQPQHF	TGTGCCAGCAGTTACTCGAACCACAGGGGTGGGAATCAGCCCCAGCATTTT
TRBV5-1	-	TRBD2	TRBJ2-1	CASSLSSGSNNEQFF	TGCGCCAGCAGCTTATCTAGCGGGAGTAACAATGAGCAGTTCTTC
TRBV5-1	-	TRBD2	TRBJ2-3	CASELAGGTDTQYF	TGCGCCAGCGAACTAGCGGGGGGCACAGATACGCAGTATTTT
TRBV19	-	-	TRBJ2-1	CASSVGLNSYNEQFF	TGTGCCAGTAGTGTCGGACTGAACTCCTACAATGAGCAGTTCTTC
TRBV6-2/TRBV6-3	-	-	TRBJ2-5	CASSSQTSPGEETQYF	TGTGCCAGCAGTTCCCAGACTAGTCCTGGGGAAGAGACCCAGTACTTC
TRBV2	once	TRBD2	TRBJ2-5	CASSGLARETQYF	TGTGCCAGCAGTGGACTAGCGAGGGAGACCCAGTACTTC
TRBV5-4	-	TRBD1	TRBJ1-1	CASSRDRGSTEAFF	TGTGCCAGCAGCCGGGACAGGGGAAGCACTGAAGCTTTCTTT
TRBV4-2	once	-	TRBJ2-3	CASSQEVAASTDTQYF	TGTGCCAGCAGCCAAGAAGTAGCGGCAAGCACAGATACGCAGTATTTT
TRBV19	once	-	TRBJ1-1	CASRAGMGSYTEAFF	TGTGCCAGTAGGGCCGGGATGGGGTCCTATACTGAAGCTTTCTTT
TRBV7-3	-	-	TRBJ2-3	CASSRRGAGHTDTQYF	TGTGCCAGCAGCCGTCGGGGGGCCGGCCACACAGATACGCAGTATTTT